The present TCR beta chain was sequenced within a study of CD8+CD57+ T cells in acquired aplastic anemia. Genomic DNA served as template for TCR beta VDJ and CDR3 profiling. TCRdb reprocessed the reads with MiXCR, giving one entry per CDR3 protein. The data hold around 150,000 distinct CDR3 sequences, with 35% to 55% observed a single time. Germline V gene sequence: CDR1 DFQATT, CDR2 SNEGSKA (reference sequence). The CDR3 covers 12 residues. The table lists this clonotype with many counts. What it binds is not known. Whole-study findings and limits: Patients did not significantly differ from controls in CD8+ Simpson's diversity. Found in both controls and patients were some 30 CD8+ CDR3 sequences.

This rearrangement joins TRBV20-1 to TRBJ2-1; D perhaps matches TRBD2 (5 bases). The material sequenced was sorted CD4+, CD8+, or CD8+CD57+ T cells (not recorded which) from PBMCs. This sequence was found in a human donor in good health. The CDR3 here is CSSGGWYNEQFF. The CDR3 DNA reads as TGCAGCTCCGGAGGCTGGTACAATGAGCAGTTCTTC.